This TCR beta chain is drawn from a study of blood T cell repertoires in COVID-19. Overall study context: Sample material is recorded as cDNA or gDNA derived from T cells, B-cell-depleted T cells, or PBMCs.

Participants were placed into cohorts based on the clinical history they reported. Clones were read by immunoSEQ multiplex PCR, and TCRdb kept only the in-frame ones, dropping some. The sample has roughly 200,000 clones; around 86% are singletons. Sequencing was done on a sample of PBMCs or T cells enriched from blood (not recorded which). This sequence was found in a woman in her forties in a cohort exposed to, infected with or recovered from COVID-19 (not recorded which).

In DNA, the CDR3 is TGTGCCAGCAGTTTAGCGGGAGGGAAGTTGAAAGCTTTCTTT. The encoded protein is CASSLAGGKLKAFF. The V call is TRBV28, the J call TRBJ1-1; unclear D gene. Germline CDR1 MDHEN, CDR2 SYDVKM. There are 14 residues in the CDR3. Trimming shortened V by 2 bases and J by 9 bases, and 16 bases separated the two germline ends.